Below, 29 T cell receptor beta chains from the same sample are listed, as sequenced in a study of T-cell memory formation after mild COVID-19. Each CDR3 protein is one row after TCRdb ran MiXCR on the 5' RACE reads. The sample lists approximately 290,000 distinct CDR3 sequences, approximately 16% seen once, with roughly 20% in the top ten. The sequenced sample consisted of PBMCs or a T cell subset sorted from them (not recorded which). All receptors come from a man aged 18 to 30 who had mild COVID-19 (a few samples of this study predate the infection). Cell type and time point are not known.

This clonotype has just a few counts. The gene calls are TRBV7-9 and TRBJ2-6; D might be TRBD1 or TRBD2, each matching 6 bases. The CDR3 runs 18 residues. Between the trimmed V and J ends, which lost 8 bases and 0 bases, there was a span of 20 bases. Germline-derived CDR1 and CDR2 are SEHNR and FQNEAQ (reference sequence). CDR3 loop: CASPPRGARFSGANVLTF. The CDR3 bases are TGTGCCAGCCCACCGAGGGGGGCCCGGTTCTCTGGGGCCAACGTCCTGACTTTC.

This clonotype was counted between two and nine times. The J gene is TRBJ2-7, the V gene TRBV7-9, with unresolved D. V was trimmed by 3 bases and J by 5 bases, leaving 5 bases between them. Germline V gives CDR1 SEHNR, CDR2 FQNEAQ (reference sequence). The CDR3 totals 11 residues. The CDR3 DNA reads as TGTGCCAGCAGCTTTTCCGACGAGCAGTACTTC. It specifies CASSFSDEQYF.

In this sample, this clonotype turned up a few times. The CDR3 protein is CASSRTGVSDGYTF. DNA of the CDR3: TGTGCCAGCAGCAGGACAGGGGTCTCCGATGGCTACACCTTC. The V gene is TRBV7-2, the J gene TRBJ1-2; 9 nucleotides agree with TRBD1. V shed 5 bases and J 6 bases; nucleotides not matched to a gene: 7. Germline V gene sequence: CDR1 SGHTA, CDR2 FQGNSA. This CDR3 is 14 amino acids long.

Comments on this clonotype: At one boundary the junction diverges from the germline segment, which might be a read error. The chain links TRBV12-3 or TRBV12-4 to TRBJ1-5, with D tentatively TRBD1 (6 bases). The CDR3 length is 16 residues. The CDR3 coding sequence is TGTGCCAGCAGTCGCTCGTCCTCGGGGGGCAATCAGCACCAGCATTTT. Its protein is CASSRSSSGGNQHQHF.

The V and J genes are TRBV6-2 or TRBV6-3 and TRBJ2-4, with D possibly TRBD1 on 5 matching bases. V lost 7 bases and J 6 bases, leaving 13 bases between the germline ends. Germline lookup yields CDR1 MNHEY and CDR2 SVGEGT. CDR3 size: 13 residues. CDR3 sequence (DNA): TGTGCCAGCAATCTACAAGGGGTAAACATTCAGTACTTC. Translating it yields CASNLQGVNIQYF.

This chain connects TRBV15 to TRBJ1-3; tentatively, D is TRBD1 (5 bases). Deletions cut 2 bases from V and 3 bases from J, with 14 bases between. Germline CDR1 and CDR2: LNHNV and YYDKDF (reference sequence). The CDR3 spans 16 residues. The CDR3 here is CATSRSAGPFGNTIYF. In nucleotides, the CDR3 is TGTGCCACCAGCAGATCAGCAGGGCCGTTTGGAAACACCATATATTTT.

Only a few counts were recorded for this clonotype. The chain joins TRBV7-9 to TRBJ2-3, with a weak D call TRBD2 (6 bases). V was trimmed by 5 bases and J by 0 bases, leaving 15 bases between them. Germline V gene data show CDR1 as SEHNR and CDR2 as FQNEAQ (reference sequence). The CDR3 is 16 residues long. The CDR3 coding sequence is TGTGCCAGCAGCGAGCCGGGAGCGGGTAGCACAGATACGCAGTATTTT. This gives the protein CASSEPGAGSTDTQYF.

The CDR3 reads CASRKGKMDQPQHF. The DNA for the CDR3 is TGTGCCAGTAGAAAGGGTAAGATGGATCAGCCCCAGCATTTT. The rearrangement links TRBV19 to TRBJ1-5; D is unresolved. The V end lost 6 bases, the J end lost 5 bases, and 14 bases lay between the germline ends. CDR1 is LNHDA, CDR2 SQIVND, per germline (reference sequence). There are 14 residues in the CDR3.

This clonotype occurred many times. CDR3 DNA: TGTGCCAGCAGCCGTAGGGGTAATTCACCCCTCCACTTT. Its protein is CASSRRGNSPLHF. This sequence joins TRBV7-2 and TRBJ1-6, with D perhaps TRBD1 (5 bases). Per the germline V gene, CDR1 is SGHTA and CDR2 is FQGNSA. The CDR3 is made up of 13 amino acids. With 5 bases removed from V and 6 bases from J, the gap between germline ends came to 8 bases.

This clonotype showed up just a few times. The V call is TRBV2, the J call TRBJ2-2; D gene ambiguous. V shed 8 bases and J shed 6 bases, with 13 bases lying between them. Germline V gene sequence: CDR1 SNHLY, CDR2 FYNNEI. The CDR3 has 13 residues. The CDR3 bases are TGTGCCAGCCGGAGTTCCTCCGCCGGGGAGCTGTTTTTT. Its translation is CASRSSSAGELFF.

This clonotype has just a few counts. The chain employs TRBV10-2 and TRBJ2-2, with 10 bases fitting TRBD1. J was trimmed by 5 bases and V by 8 bases; bases with no gene match: 8. CDR1 is WSHSY and CDR2 is SAAADI in the germline V gene. The CDR3 consists of 15 residues. The CDR3 reads CASLTGGAGTGELFF. The CDR3 bases are TGCGCCAGCTTGACAGGGGGCGCTGGTACCGGGGAGCTGTTTTTT.

This clonotype was observed a handful of times. The chain employs TRBV28 and TRBJ2-7; TRBD1 is a possible D gene (6 bases). Trimming cost V 4 bases and J 3 bases, with 13 bases left between them. The V gene's germline CDR1 is MDHEN and CDR2 SYDVKM. CDR3 size: 14 residues. CDR3 DNA sequence: TGTGCCAGCAGTTCGGCAGGGGCGCGCTACGAGCAGTACGTC. Amino acids: CASSSAGARYEQYV.

This clonotype was picked up a small number of times. This chain connects TRBV9 to TRBJ1-4; D may be TRBD1 (5 bases). The CDR3 is 15 amino acids. The germline V and J ends were trimmed by 3 bases and 3 bases, with 12 bases remaining between them. Germline V gene lookup returns CDR1 SGDLS and CDR2 YYNGEE. Written as DNA, the CDR3 is TGTGCCAGCAGCGCCCGGGGGTCGTCTAATGAAAAACTGTTTTTT. It translates to CASSARGSSNEKLFF.

With regard to this clonotype: One end of the junction does not line up with germline, which may come from a read error. J is TRBJ1-5 and V is TRBV10-3, with D tentatively TRBD1 (5 bases). CDR3 length: 13 amino acids. Germline V gene lookup returns CDR1 ENHRY and CDR2 SYGVKD. The CDR3 region has the DNA TGTGCCGTCAGGGCCAGATCCGACCGGCCCCAGCATTTT. Its translation: CAVRARSDRPQHF.

Here the CDR3 reads CASSQLEGHRSYEQYF. For the CDR3, the DNA is TGCGCCAGCAGCCAGTTAGAAGGACACCGCTCCTACGAGCAGTACTTC. The V and J genes are TRBV4-1 and TRBJ2-7; maybe TRBD1 (5 bases). The CDR3 runs to 16 residues. Trimming shortened V by 3 bases and J by 0 bases, and 15 bases separated the two germline ends. Per germline, CDR1 MGHRA and CDR2 YSYEKL.

This clonotype was observed a handful of times. The chain links TRBV7-9 to TRBJ1-1, with D hard to call. In germline, CDR1 is SEHNR, CDR2 FQNEAQ (reference sequence). The CDR3 spans 14 residues. V was clipped by 2 bases and J by 1 base, with 8 bases between them. CDR3 bases: TGTGCCAGCAGCTTACTTGTCGGGAACACTGAAGCTTTCTTT. It codes for CASSLLVGNTEAFF.

This clonotype was seen more than once but under ten times. J is TRBJ2-3 and V is TRBV7-9, with no clear D. CDR1 and CDR2 (germline): SEHNR, FQNEAQ (reference sequence). This CDR3 comprises 13 residues. The V end lost 5 bases, the J end lost 4 bases, and 10 bases lay between the germline ends. CDR3 region: CASSPDTPDTQYF. CDR3 DNA sequence: TGTGCCAGCAGCCCCGACACACCAGATACGCAGTATTTT.

CDR3 nucleotide sequence: TGTGCCATCAGTGAGCAAAGGGACAGGCTGTCGGAGCAGTACTTC. It translates to CAISEQRDRLSEQYF. V gene TRBV10-3 combines with J gene TRBJ2-7; 8 nucleotides match TRBD1. The CDR3 runs 15 residues. J was trimmed by 7 bases and V by 2 bases; bases with no gene match: 10. Looked up from germline, CDR1 is ENHRY and CDR2 is SYGVKD.

This clonotype was observed a few times. This rearrangement joins TRBV7-9 to TRBJ2-3, with TRBD2 identical over 9 bases. The germline V gene encodes CDR1 SEHNR and CDR2 FQNEAQ (reference sequence). V was clipped by 1 base and J by 2 bases; unmatched bases: 7. The CDR3 extends over 17 amino acids. DNA of the CDR3: TGTGCCAGCAGCTTAGTGCGGCTAGCGGGGAACACAGATACGCAGTATTTT. Its translation: CASSLVRLAGNTDTQYF.

This clonotype was counted once. This chain links TRBV28 with TRBJ1-2, with TRBD1 matching 8 bases. Germline V gene lookup returns CDR1 MDHEN and CDR2 SYDVKM. The CDR3 contains 14 residues. Trimming took 4 bases from V and 5 from J; bases not matched to a gene: 6. The DNA of the CDR3 is TGTGCCAGCAGTTACAGGGGGTTAGGGTATGGCTACACCTTC. This gives the protein CASSYRGLGYGYTF.

This clonotype has just a few counts. The chain couples TRBV4-3 to TRBJ2-1; the D call may be TRBD1 or TRBD2 (5 bases each). The CDR3 has 15 amino acids. Germline CDR1 reads LGHNA; CDR2 reads YSLEER. V was trimmed by 6 bases and J by 4 bases, leaving 16 bases between them. CDR3 protein: CASRPGTSKYNEQFF. The DNA for the CDR3 is TGCGCCAGCAGACCCGGGACGTCAAAGTACAATGAGCAGTTCTTC.

This clonotype was detected many times. The V call is TRBV7-9, the J call TRBJ2-5, with D perhaps matching TRBD2 (6 bases). Germline V gene lookup returns CDR1 SEHNR and CDR2 FQNEAQ (reference sequence). The V end lost 3 bases, the J end lost 1 base, and 6 bases lay between the germline ends. The CDR3 length is 13 residues. In DNA, the CDR3 is TGTGCCAGCAGCTTGGGACTCCAAGAGACCCAGTACTTC. Its protein product is CASSLGLQETQYF.

The sample holds many counts of this clonotype. The rearrangement uses TRBV4-1 and TRBJ2-3, with TRBD2 matching 7 bases. The germline V gene has CDR1 MGHRA and CDR2 YSYEKL. With 0 bases clipped from V and 2 bases from J, the junction kept 14 bases outside the gene matches. This CDR3 is built from 19 residues. The DNA for the CDR3 is TGCGCCAGCAGCCAAGATGGGGGGGAGGTACTGTCGGCCACAGATACGCAGTATTTT. Protein: CASSQDGGEVLSATDTQYF.

This clonotype was counted many times. The V call is TRBV7-3, the J call TRBJ2-1; possible D gene TRBD1, 6 bases. Trimming cost V 5 bases and J 0 bases, with 26 bases left between them. Germline values: CDR1 SGHTA, CDR2 FQGTGA. The CDR3 extends over 20 amino acids. The CDR3 DNA reads as TGTGCCAGCAGCACCAGACGGTTACTACCCAGGGGAAACTCCTACAATGAGCAGTTCTTC. Translation gives CASSTRRLLPRGNSYNEQFF.

The CDR3 nucleotides are TGTGCCAGCAGCTATTCGGCTAGCGGAATCAATGAGCAGTTCTTC. It specifies CASSYSASGINEQFF. The chain carries TRBV7-6 and TRBJ2-1; 7 nucleotides align to TRBD2. The CDR3 consists of 15 residues. Germline V lookup: CDR1 SGHVS, CDR2 FNYEAQ. The V and J ends lost 4 bases and 6 bases, in that order; junction bases with no gene match: 9.

At least ten counts were recorded for this clonotype. Its ends do not fully match the called genes, so a read error is possible. This chain joins TRBV5-1 and TRBJ2-3, with a tentative D call TRBD1 (6 bases). The CDR3 extends over 15 amino acids. Germline-derived CDR1 and CDR2 are SGHRS and YFSETQ. Written as DNA, the CDR3 is TGTGCCAGCAGTTTGTCAGGGGCTAGCACAGATACGCAGTATTTT. Translation gives CASSLSGASTDTQYF.

This rearrangement joins TRBV4-1 to TRBJ2-7, with D unclear. This CDR3 is 14 amino acids long. Germline lookup yields CDR1 MGHRA and CDR2 YSYEKL. V was shortened by 5 bases and J by 5 bases, with 16 bases between the two germline ends. The CDR3 protein is CASSFQQRADEQYF. CDR3 coding DNA: TGCGCCAGCAGCTTCCAACAACGGGCAGACGAGCAGTACTTC.

This clonotype has a handful of counts. The chain has TRBV28 and TRBJ2-7; D might be TRBD1 (6 bases). V lost 3 bases to trimming and J lost 6 bases, with 9 bases between them. Looked up from germline, CDR1 is MDHEN and CDR2 is SYDVKM. CDR3 length: 12 amino acids. The CDR3, as DNA: TGTGCCAGCAGTTTTCAGGGGAGCGAGCAGTACGTC. It encodes CASSFQGSEQYV.

On this clonotype itself: A junction end diverges from the germline sequence, so it may reflect a read error. V and J are TRBV7-6 and TRBJ2-2; TRBD2 might be the D (7 bases). This CDR3 contains 13 residues. CDR1 SGHVS and CDR2 FNYEAQ come from the germline V gene. Here the CDR3 reads CANSRGATGELFF. In DNA form, the CDR3 reads TGTGCCAACAGCCGGGGGGCCACCGGGGAGCTGTTTTTT.